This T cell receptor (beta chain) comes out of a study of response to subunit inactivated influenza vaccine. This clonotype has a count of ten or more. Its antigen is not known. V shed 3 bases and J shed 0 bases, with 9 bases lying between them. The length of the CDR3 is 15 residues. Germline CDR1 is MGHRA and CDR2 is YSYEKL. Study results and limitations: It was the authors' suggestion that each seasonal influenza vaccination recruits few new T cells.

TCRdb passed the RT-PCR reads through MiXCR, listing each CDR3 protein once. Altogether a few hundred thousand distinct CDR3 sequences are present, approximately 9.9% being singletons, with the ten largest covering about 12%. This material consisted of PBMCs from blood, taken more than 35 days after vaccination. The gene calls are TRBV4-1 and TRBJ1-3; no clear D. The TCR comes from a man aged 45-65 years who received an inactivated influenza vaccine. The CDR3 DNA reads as TGCGCCAGCAGCCACCCACAGCGCTCTGGAAACACCATATATTTT. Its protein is CASSHPQRSGNTIYF.